The clone carrying this T cell receptor (beta chain) was recorded once. Germline V gene data show CDR1 as GTSNPN and CDR2 as SVGIG (reference sequence). The CDR3 loop spans 13 amino acids. V lost 2 bases to trimming and J lost 7 bases, with 12 bases between them. This entry is derived from a study of blood T cell repertoires in COVID-19. Original methodology: Amplified reference gene primers provided the basis for estimating nucleated cell counts. Here immunoSEQ multiplex PCR was the method, and the copy in TCRdb shows in-frame clones only, minus some. V, J and clone size are those of that table, while D and trimming were read from the DNA. The sample shows 80,000 to 100,000 clones, approximately 79% of them seen only once.

This chain links TRBV30 with TRBJ1-5; the D is unclear. Sequencing was done on a sample of peripheral blood. This clonotype originated in a man in his 70s with COVID-19, enrolled during active disease. CDR3 nucleotides: TGTGCCTGGAGTTTGACTGTTCGCCAGCCCCAGCATTTT. This sequence encodes CAWSLTVRQPQHF.